The 22 T cell receptor beta chains presented below share a single source sample, sequenced in a study of T cells in tuberculosis. TCRdb's copy holds only in-frame clones and misses some; the assay was immunoSEQ multiplex PCR. The sample includes tens of thousands of clones, 95% to 96% of them seen just once. Sequenced material: PBMCs. The receptor source for this set is a donor aged 10-29 years with latent tuberculosis or without tuberculosis infection.

V is TRBV5-4 and J is TRBJ1-1; 11 bases fit TRBD1. This CDR3 spans 17 amino acids. The V gene's germline CDR1 is SGHNT and CDR2 YYREEE (reference sequence). With V trimmed by 0 bases and J by 6 bases, 10 bases remained unmatched. This CDR3 is CASSLAGTGGFGAEAFF. CDR3 coding DNA: TGTGCCAGCAGCTTGGCCGGGACAGGGGGATTCGGGGCTGAAGCTTTCTTT. Looking up the rest from reference TRBV5-4 and TRBJ1-1 gives the full variable domain: ETGVTQSPTHLIKTRGQQVTLRCSSQSGHNTVSWYQQALGQGPQFIFQYYREEENGRGNFPPRFSGLQFPNYSSELNVNALELDDSALYLCASSLAGTGGFGAEAFFGQGTRLTVV.

This clone was picked up one time. The chain carries TRBV5-1 and TRBJ2-3; 11 bases fit TRBD2. Germline V gives CDR1 SGHRS, CDR2 YFSETQ. This CDR3 contains 14 residues. J lost 3 bases, V lost 5 bases, and 2 bases had no gene match. The CDR3 nucleotides are TGCGCCAGCAGACTAGCGGGGGTGACAGATACGCAGTATTTT. It codes for CASRLAGVTDTQYF.

The chain is built from TRBV6-6 and TRBJ2-1, with D possibly TRBD2 on 5 matching bases. Germline values: CDR1 MNHNY, CDR2 SVGAGI (reference sequence). The CDR3 runs to 15 residues. With 5 bases removed from V and 5 bases from J, the gap between germline ends came to 16 bases. CDR3 bases: TGTGCCAGCAGTACCCGGACTGGAACCAACAATGAGCAGTTCTTC. This encodes CASSTRTGTNNEQFF.

This rearrangement joins TRBV4-2 to TRBJ1-1, with D perhaps matching TRBD1 (6 bases). V lost 1 base and J lost 4, with 13 bases in between. This CDR3 comprises 15 residues. Germline V gene data show CDR1 as LGHNA and CDR2 as YNFKEQ. Here the CDR3 reads CASSQGAGETTEAFF. For the CDR3, the DNA is TGTGCCAGCAGCCAAGGCGCAGGGGAGACCACTGAAGCTTTCTTT.

The J gene is TRBJ1-1, the V gene TRBV9; D might be TRBD1 (5 bases). Trimming removed 4 bases from V and 1 base from J, with 14 bases in between. The CDR3 spans 15 residues. Germline V gene data show CDR1 as SGDLS and CDR2 as YYNGEE. CDR3 coding DNA: TGTGCCAGCAGCCCGACAGCCAAAGGGAACACTGAAGCTTTCTTT. It codes for CASSPTAKGNTEAFF.

J is TRBJ1-3 and V is TRBV27; D perhaps matches TRBD1 (6 bases). The CDR3 is 14 amino acids. CDR1 is MNHEY and CDR2 is SMNVEV in the germline V gene (reference sequence). Trimming stripped 6 bases from V and 4 bases from J, with 13 bases between. In DNA form, the CDR3 reads TGTGCCAGCAGGTCTAGGGGGGGAGGAAACACCATATATTTT. Encoded protein: CASRSRGGGNTIYF.

The chain carries TRBV27 and TRBJ1-1; tentative D call: TRBD1 (5 bases). The CDR3 consists of 14 residues. V was cut by 8 bases and J by 1 base, with 14 bases left in between. Per the germline V gene, CDR1 is MNHEY and CDR2 is SMNVEV (reference sequence). CDR3 sequence (DNA): TGTGCCAGCCGGCAGCTCGGGGGGAACACTGAAGCTTTCTTT. Translation gives CASRQLGGNTEAFF.

The V call is TRBV4-2, the J call TRBJ1-1; TRBD1 aligns across 7 bases. The CDR3 is 14 amino acids. V shed 4 bases, J shed 4 bases, and the junction held 6 bases outside the gene matches. Germline-derived CDR1 and CDR2 are LGHNA and YNFKEQ. CDR3 in amino acids: CASSPSDRPTEAFF. In DNA, the CDR3 is TGTGCCAGCAGCCCCTCGGACAGGCCCACTGAAGCTTTCTTT.

V gene TRBV6-5 combines with J gene TRBJ1-4; 7 positions agree with TRBD1. CDR3 length: 13 amino acids. The V segment lost 6 bases and the J segment 5 bases; nucleotides outside the gene matches: 3. The germline V gene encodes CDR1 MNHEY and CDR2 SVGAGI. This chain's CDR3 is CASRQQGNEKLFF. The CDR3 nucleotides read TGTGCCAGCAGGCAACAGGGGAATGAAAAACTGTTTTTT.

This chain links TRBV28 with TRBJ1-1; D uncertain. The V gene's germline CDR1 is MDHEN and CDR2 SYDVKM. The CDR3 is 14 residues long. Between the trimmed V and J ends, which lost 6 bases and 0 bases, there was a span of 11 bases. CDR3 in DNA: TGTGCCAGCAGCTGGGAGGGCGTGAACACTGAAGCTTTCTTT. This sequence encodes CASSWEGVNTEAFF.

The rearrangement joins TRBV13 to TRBJ2-3, with unresolved D. V shed 5 bases and J shed 4 bases, with 7 bases lying between them. CDR1 is PRHDT, CDR2 FYEKMQ, per germline (reference sequence). The CDR3 extends over 12 amino acids. The CDR3 DNA is TGTGCCAGCAGCCCATTTGCAGATACGCAGTATTTT. It encodes CASSPFADTQYF.

The count of this clone is one. The V and J genes are TRBV15 and TRBJ2-5, with TRBD1 matching over 7 bases. The J call is uncertain, as TRBJ2-7 better fits the DNA end. This CDR3 is 16 amino acids long. Germline CDR1 and CDR2: LNHNV and YYDKDF (reference sequence). The CDR3 nucleotides are TGTGCCACCAGCAGAGATCGACAGGGATCAGGGGACGAGCAGTACTTC. Its protein is CATSRDRQGSGDEQYF.

The chain links TRBV4-1 to TRBJ1-4, with D uncertain. In germline, CDR1 is MGHRA, CDR2 YSYEKL. Trimming took 6 bases from V and 0 from J, leaving 11 bases between them. The CDR3 is made up of 15 amino acids. The CDR3 bases are TGCGCCAGCAGTATTTGGCTGGCAACTAATGAAAAACTGTTTTTT. Amino acid sequence: CASSIWLATNEKLFF.

This chain connects TRBV25-1 to TRBJ1-4, with D perhaps matching TRBD1 (5 bases). The length of the CDR3 is 16 residues. The V gene's germline CDR1 is MGHDK and CDR2 SYGVNS. The V and J ends lost 1 base and 7 bases respectively, with 16 bases between them. The CDR3 sequence: CASSESRGAWSEKLFF. The CDR3 nucleotides read TGTGCCAGCAGTGAATCTCGCGGGGCTTGGAGTGAAAAACTGTTTTTT.

The rearrangement joins TRBV27 to TRBJ2-2; D not certain. The CDR3 is made up of 14 amino acids. Germline assignment: CDR1 MNHEY and CDR2 SMNVEV (reference sequence). V was trimmed by 3 bases and J by 1 base, leaving 6 bases between them. The CDR3 DNA reads as TGTGCCAGCAGTTTTTGGCAGAACACCGGGGAGCTGTTTTTT. It translates to CASSFWQNTGELFF.

The V call is TRBV2, the J call TRBJ1-2; D perhaps matches TRBD1 (6 bases). The CDR3 is 14 residues long. Per germline, CDR1 SNHLY and CDR2 FYNNEI. Trimming cost V 5 bases and J 2 bases, with 12 bases left between them. CDR3 in DNA: TGTGCCAGCAGTACAGGGCAGTGGAACTATGGCTACACCTTC. It is translated as CASSTGQWNYGYTF.

The V call is TRBV9, the J call TRBJ1-1; D is undetermined. This CDR3 region has 15 residues. Trimming took 0 bases from V and 7 from J, leaving 16 bases between them. The germline V gene encodes CDR1 SGDLS and CDR2 YYNGEE. CDR3 residues: CASSVVVPPAGEAFF. The CDR3 bases are TGTGCCAGCAGCGTAGTGGTCCCCCCGGCAGGTGAAGCTTTCTTT.

J is TRBJ2-7 and V is TRBV6-1; TRBD2 matches at 7 bases. V was clipped by 6 bases and J by 4 bases; unmatched bases: 6. The CDR3 is made up of 13 amino acids. Germline V lookup: CDR1 MNHNS, CDR2 SASEGT. This CDR3 reads CASSLWTSYEQYV. CDR3 DNA sequence: TGTGCCAGCAGCCTATGGACTAGTTACGAGCAGTACGTC.

The rearrangement joins TRBV6-5 to TRBJ1-1; D not resolved. The V and J ends lost 8 bases and 2 bases respectively, with 6 bases between them. Germline assignment: CDR1 MNHEY and CDR2 SVGAGI. The CDR3 has 11 amino acids. This CDR3 is CASVLNTEAFF. DNA for the CDR3: TGTGCCAGCGTTCTTAACACTGAAGCTTTCTTT.

This rearrangement joins TRBV2 to TRBJ2-7; 7 nucleotides agree with TRBD1. Trimming removed 4 bases from V and 1 base from J; junction bases left unmatched: 7. The CDR3 totals 15 residues. CDR1 and CDR2 (germline): SNHLY, FYNNEI. The DNA for the CDR3 is TGTGCCAGCAGTGTGAACAGGGGCGGTTCCTACGAGCAGTACGTC. Amino acid sequence: CASSVNRGGSYEQYV.

The chain is built from TRBV5-1 and TRBJ2-7, with TRBD1 matching 9 bases. The junction had 5 bases not matched to a gene; V was cut back by 3 bases and J by 4 bases. The germline V gene has CDR1 SGHRS and CDR2 YFSETQ. The CDR3 has 14 residues. The CDR3 DNA follows: TGCGCCAGCAGCTGGGGGACAGGGAGGTACGAGCAGTACTTC. Residues: CASSWGTGRYEQYF.

The chain has TRBV11-2 and TRBJ1-1; the D is unclear. Trimming cost V 1 base and J 0 bases, with 12 bases left between them. This CDR3 is built from 16 residues. Germline CDR1 and CDR2: SGHAT and FQNNGV. The CDR3 loop is CASSLAMRRMNTEAFF. The CDR3, as DNA: TGTGCCAGCAGCTTAGCGATGCGCCGTATGAACACTGAAGCTTTCTTT.